Following are 27 T cell receptor beta chains from one sample sequenced in a study of blood T cell repertoires in COVID-19. The protocol was immunoSEQ multiplex PCR, while the TCRdb copy is restricted to in-frame clones and leaves out a portion. In the table there are 85,000 to 130,000 clones, about four fifths of which are singletons. The sample consisted of peripheral blood. Every receptor here comes from a man between 60 and 75 years old with acute or convalescent COVID-19.

J is TRBJ2-3 and V is TRBV2; possible D gene TRBD1, 5 bases. CDR3 length: 13 residues. Between the trimmed V and J ends, which lost 6 bases and 4 bases, there was a span of 11 bases. Germline V gene lookup returns CDR1 SNHLY and CDR2 FYNNEI. The CDR3 nucleotides are TGTGCCAGCAGAGGCAGGGTTGCAGATACGCAGTATTTT. It translates to CASRGRVADTQYF.

J is TRBJ2-6 and V is TRBV2, with D perhaps TRBD1 (5 bases). Trimming cost V 8 bases and J 0 bases, with 11 bases left between them. This CDR3 contains 15 residues. Germline CDR1 and CDR2: SNHLY and FYNNEI. CDR3 nucleotides: TGTGCCAGCTTGCCCGACAGCTCTGGGGCCAACGTCCTGACTTTC. Protein: CASLPDSSGANVLTF. The full variable domain, rest sourced from reference TRBV2 and TRBJ2-6, is EPEVTQTPSHQVTQMGQEVILRCVPISNHLYFYWYRQILGQKVEFLVSFYNNEISEKSEIFDDQFSVERPDGSNFTLKIRSTKLEDSAMYFCASLPDSSGANVLTFGAGSRLTVL.

This sequence joins TRBV5-6 and TRBJ2-1, with 9 nucleotides matching TRBD2. The CDR3 contains 12 residues. Germline V gene lookup returns CDR1 SGHDT and CDR2 YYEEEE. V lost 0 bases, J lost 16 bases, and 5 bases stayed unmatched. CDR3 region: CASSLDRSGGFF. The CDR3 coding sequence is TGTGCCAGCAGCTTGGACCGTAGCGGGGGATTCTTC.

The rearrangement joins TRBV7-9 to TRBJ1-1; D gene uncertain. The CDR3 loop spans 14 amino acids. CDR1 and CDR2 from the germline V gene are SEHNR and FQNEAQ (reference sequence). Trimming pared 1 base from V and 3 bases from J, leaving 9 bases between. CDR3 nucleotides: TGTGCCAGCAGCTTAGGTGGAGCCGACACTGAAGCTTTCTTT. Translating it yields CASSLGGADTEAFF.

The chain has TRBV19 and TRBJ1-2; 7 nucleotides align to TRBD1. The trim removed 3 bases at V and 4 bases at J, leaving 5 bases unmatched. The V gene's germline CDR1 is LNHDA and CDR2 SQIVND (reference sequence). The CDR3 consists of 14 residues. The CDR3 sequence is CASSIEGDSYGYTF. CDR3 nucleotide sequence: TGTGCCAGTAGTATTGAGGGGGACAGCTATGGCTACACCTTC. Full variable domain (outside the CDR3, taken from reference TRBV19 and TRBJ1-2): DGGITQSPKYLFRKEGQNVTLSCEQNLNHDAMYWYRQDPGQGLRLIYYSQIVNDFQKGDIAEGYSVSREKKESFPLTVTSAQKNPTAFYLCASSIEGDSYGYTFGSGTRLTVV.

The table lists this clone with a few counts. The gene calls are TRBV24-1 and TRBJ2-2, with D perhaps TRBD1 (6 bases). The CDR3 is made up of 19 amino acids. The ends were cut back, 0 bases at V and 2 bases at J, with 18 bases in the middle. The V gene's germline CDR1 is KGHDR and CDR2 SFDVKD. The CDR3 is CATSDLEWSGALNTGELFF. The CDR3 DNA sequence: TGTGCCACCAGTGATTTGGAGTGGTCAGGGGCCCTCAACACCGGGGAGCTGTTTTTT.

The chain uses TRBV7-9 and TRBJ2-3; TRBD2 agrees at 10 bases. There are 19 residues in the CDR3. Looked up from germline, CDR1 is SEHNR and CDR2 is FQNEAQ (reference sequence). V dropped 0 bases and J dropped 0; count of bases not matched to a gene: 9. DNA for the CDR3: TGTGCCAGCAGCTTAGCCCGACTTACTAGCGGGGTCAGCACAGATACGCAGTATTTT. Translated: CASSLARLTSGVSTDTQYF.

The genes are TRBV7-9 and TRBJ2-7; 8 bases match TRBD2. Germline V gives CDR1 SEHNR, CDR2 FQNEAQ (reference sequence). V trimming: 0 bases; J trimming: 0 bases; junction bases outside the gene matches: 1. This CDR3 has 15 amino acids. Written as DNA, the CDR3 is TGTGCCAGCAGCTTAGCCGGGACTAGCTCCTACGAGCAGTACTTC. This encodes CASSLAGTSSYEQYF.

The chain uses TRBV11-1 and TRBJ1-4, with D perhaps TRBD1 (6 bases). This CDR3 has 16 amino acids. V shed 4 bases and J shed 0 bases, with 12 bases lying between them. CDR1 and CDR2 (germline): SGHAT, FQDESV (reference sequence). This CDR3 reads CASSSGTPTTNEKLFF. CDR3 coding DNA: TGTGCCAGCAGCTCGGGGACACCTACAACTAATGAAAAACTGTTTTTT.

This clone was seen more than once but under ten times. This chain joins TRBV3-1 (or the pseudogene TRBV3-2) and TRBJ1-2; D is possibly TRBD1 (6 bases). Trimming left V 4 bases short and J 8 bases short, with 14 bases between. Germline loops: CDR1 LGHDT, CDR2 YNNKEL (reference sequence). The CDR3 loop spans 13 amino acids. CDR3 coding DNA: TGTGCCAGCAGCCCCCCGGGGGGGCGAGGCTACACCTTC. Residues: CASSPPGGRGYTF.

As DNA, the CDR3 is TGTGCCAGCAGTTTATGGGGGAGAGGGCCTGAGACCCAGTACTTC. Its translation is CASSLWGRGPETQYF. The chain couples TRBV28 to TRBJ2-5; D may be TRBD2 (5 bases). CDR1 is MDHEN, CDR2 SYDVKM, per germline. This CDR3 is built from 15 residues. With 0 bases removed from V and 5 bases from J, the gap between germline ends came to 13 bases.

The chain has TRBV5-1 and TRBJ1-5; the match to TRBD1 covers 7 bases. Trimming removed 4 bases from V and 3 bases from J; junction bases left unmatched: 4. CDR1 and CDR2 (germline): SGHRS, YFSETQ. There are 14 residues in the CDR3. The CDR3: CASSEGTANQPQHF. Here the CDR3 DNA reads TGCGCCAGCAGCGAAGGGACAGCCAATCAGCCCCAGCATTTT.

The chain is built from TRBV4-2 and TRBJ1-4, with D possibly matching TRBD1 (5 bases). The V end lost 0 bases, the J end lost 8 bases, and 16 bases lay between the germline ends. The CDR3 is made up of 16 amino acids. Germline CDR1 is LGHNA and CDR2 is YNFKEQ. The CDR3 here is CASSQDKAGSREKLFF. The CDR3 bases are TGTGCCAGCAGCCAAGATAAAGCAGGGTCAAGGGAAAAACTGTTTTTT.

As for this clone: One end of the junction varies from germline; a read error may be responsible. The chain recombines TRBV19 with TRBJ1-5, with D maybe TRBD1 (5 bases). The CDR3 sequence is 15 residues long. Germline loops: CDR1 LNHDA, CDR2 SQIVND (reference sequence). The CDR3 loop reads CASSIDHWGNQLQHF. The CDR3 DNA reads as TGTGCCAGTAGTATAGATCACTGGGGCAATCAGCTCCAGCATTTT.

The CDR3 loop is CASSPRRGQTYEQYF. CDR3 sequence (DNA): TGTGCCAGCAGCCCCCGTAGAGGCCAAACCTACGAGCAGTACTTC. This chain connects TRBV14 to TRBJ2-7; D is ambiguous. CDR3 size: 15 residues. V was trimmed by 4 bases and J by 2 bases, leaving 15 bases between them. From germline, CDR1 is SGHDN and CDR2 FVKESK.

This chain joins TRBV18 and TRBJ1-6; D perhaps matches TRBD1 (6 bases). The CDR3 consists of 14 residues. V dropped 5 bases and J dropped 6 bases, with 11 bases sitting between them. From germline, CDR1 is KGHSH and CDR2 LQKENI. The CDR3 loop reads CASSLDSSNSPLHF. The CDR3 DNA is TGTGCCAGCTCATTGGACAGTAGTAATTCACCCCTCCACTTT.

The DNA for the CDR3 is TGTGCCAGCAGCCAAGCACTGTCCTACGAGCAGTACTTC. It specifies CASSQALSYEQYF. The rearrangement uses TRBV3-1 (or the pseudogene TRBV3-2) and TRBJ2-7; D not certain. Between the trimmed V and J ends, which lost 1 base and 1 base, there was a span of 5 bases. The CDR3 spans 13 residues. Germline V gene data show CDR1 as LGHDT and CDR2 as YNNKEL (reference sequence).

This clone was seen a few times. The rearrangement joins TRBV11-1 to TRBJ1-1, with TRBD1 identical over 7 bases. The length of the CDR3 is 14 residues. Germline V gene sequence: CDR1 SGHAT, CDR2 FQDESV (reference sequence). V lost 5 bases, J lost 4 bases, and 7 bases stayed unmatched. CDR3 region: CASSQRDRATEAFF. The CDR3 DNA sequence: TGTGCCAGCAGCCAAAGAGACAGGGCCACTGAAGCTTTCTTT.

This rearrangement joins TRBV4-3 to TRBJ2-1, with 8 positions matching TRBD2. Germline V gene sequence: CDR1 LGHNA, CDR2 YSLEER. CDR3 length: 15 residues. After removal of 4 bases from V and 0 bases from J, the junction contained 2 bases not matched to a gene. CDR3 bases: TGCGCCAGCAGCCTCCGGGAGGGCTCCTACAATGAGCAGTTCTTC. Protein: CASSLREGSYNEQFF.

Only one count was recorded for this clone. This chain links TRBV6-4 with TRBJ2-6; 7 bases line up with TRBD2. Germline V gene lookup returns CDR1 MRHNA and CDR2 SNTAGT. The CDR3 covers 17 residues. With V trimmed by 2 bases and J by 1 base, 5 bases remained unmatched. CDR3 DNA sequence: TGTGCCAGCAGTGACGGGAGGGCCGGTTCTGGGGCCAACGTCCTGACTTTC. The encoded protein is CASSDGRAGSGANVLTF.

This clone was picked up a small number of times. The chain employs TRBV4-2 and TRBJ2-7, with 9 bases identical to TRBD2. The V segment lost 2 bases and the J segment 6 bases; nucleotides outside the gene matches: 11. The germline V gene encodes CDR1 LGHNA and CDR2 YNFKEQ. The CDR3 consists of 16 residues. CDR3 DNA: TGTGCCAGCAGCCAATCCTTAGCGGGAGCTAGGGGCGAGCAGTACTTC. Translation gives CASSQSLAGARGEQYF.

This chain uses TRBV30 with TRBJ1-2; D gene unclear. In germline, CDR1 is GTSNPN, CDR2 SVGIG (reference sequence). There are 14 residues in the CDR3. Trimming stripped 2 bases from V and 6 bases from J, with 16 bases between. The CDR3 reads CAWSKLSGLDGYTF. In nucleotides, the CDR3 is TGTGCCTGGAGTAAGCTGAGCGGCTTAGATGGCTACACCTTC. The full variable domain, with the rest looked up from reference TRBV30 and TRBJ1-2, is SQTIHQWPATLVQPVGSPLSLECTVEGTSNPNLYWYRQAAGRGLQLLFYSVGIGQISSEVPQNLSASRPQDRQFILSSKKLLLSDSGFYLCAWSKLSGLDGYTFGSGTRLTVV.

The rearrangement links TRBV28 to TRBJ1-2; 7 bases align to TRBD1. Germline V gene sequence: CDR1 MDHEN, CDR2 SYDVKM. The CDR3 has 14 amino acids. The junction had 7 bases not matched to a gene; V was cut back by 4 bases and J by 5 bases. The CDR3 DNA sequence: TGTGCCAGCAGTTACCGACAGGGCGGGTATGGCTACACCTTC. Translating it yields CASSYRQGGYGYTF.

The chain has TRBV11-3 and TRBJ1-1, with 7 bases aligning to TRBD1. Unmatched junction bases numbered 0, after V lost 1 base and J lost 1 base. Germline CDR1 reads SGHNT; CDR2 reads YENEEA. The CDR3 is 14 amino acids. CDR3 protein: CASSLGQGNTEAFF. The CDR3 DNA reads TGTGCCAGCAGCTTAGGACAGGGGAACACTGAAGCTTTCTTT.

To note about this clone: Different DNA sequences within this sample yield the same CDR3. CDR3 amino acids: CASTPQGTINSGANVLTF. The CDR3 region has the DNA TGTGCCAGTACCCCCCAGGGGACTATAAACTCTGGGGCCAACGTCCTGACTTTC. V usage is TRBV19 and J usage is TRBJ2-6; possible D gene TRBD2, 7 bases. The germline V and J ends were trimmed by 7 bases and 0 bases, with 19 bases remaining between them. The CDR3 runs 18 residues. Germline V gives CDR1 LNHDA, CDR2 SQIVND (reference sequence).

This rearrangement joins TRBV7-9 to TRBJ2-2, with D tentatively TRBD1 (6 bases). Germline V gene data show CDR1 as SEHNR and CDR2 as FQNEAQ (reference sequence). Trimming cost V 5 bases and J 6 bases, with 16 bases left between them. The length of the CDR3 is 15 residues. This CDR3 is CASSTPGAPSGELFF. CDR3 DNA: TGTGCCAGCAGCACCCCAGGGGCTCCTTCCGGGGAGCTGTTTTTT. Combining the CDR3 with reference TRBV7-9 and TRBJ2-2 gives the whole variable domain DTGVSQNPRHKITKRGQNVTFRCDPISEHNRLYWYRQTLGQGPEFLTYFQNEAQLEKSRLLSDRFSAERPKGSFSTLEIQRTEQGDSAMYLCASSTPGAPSGELFFGEGSRLTVL.

The chain employs TRBV5-8 and TRBJ1-6; 7 bases agree with TRBD1. This CDR3 region has 16 residues. V trimming: 3 bases; J trimming: 3 bases; junction bases outside the gene matches: 6. Germline CDR1 reads SGHTS; CDR2 reads YDEGEE. The CDR3 is CASSSGQDLYNSPLHF. CDR3 bases: TGTGCCAGCAGCTCCGGACAGGACCTCTATAATTCACCCCTCCACTTT.